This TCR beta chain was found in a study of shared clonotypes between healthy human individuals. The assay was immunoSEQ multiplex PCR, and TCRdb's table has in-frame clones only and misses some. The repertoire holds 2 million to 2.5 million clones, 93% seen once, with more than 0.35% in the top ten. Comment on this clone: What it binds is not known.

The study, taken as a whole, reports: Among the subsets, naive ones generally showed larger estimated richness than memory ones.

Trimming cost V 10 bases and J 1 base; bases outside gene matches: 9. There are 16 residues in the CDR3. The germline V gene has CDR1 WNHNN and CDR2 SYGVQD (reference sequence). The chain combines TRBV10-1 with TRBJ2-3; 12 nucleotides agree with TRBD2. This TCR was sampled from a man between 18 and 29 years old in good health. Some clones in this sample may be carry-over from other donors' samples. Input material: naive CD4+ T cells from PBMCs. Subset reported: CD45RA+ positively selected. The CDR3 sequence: CATPLAGGPGTDTQYF. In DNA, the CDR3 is TGCGCCACCCCGCTAGCGGGAGGGCCCGGCACAGATACGCAGTATTTT.